The present TCR beta chain was sequenced within a study of blood T cell repertoires in COVID-19. Study in general: Donors in the United States, Italy and Spain gave samples during acute or convalescent COVID-19.

The CDR3 is made up of 13 amino acids. The V end lost 6 bases, the J end lost 6 bases, and 14 bases lay between the germline ends. CDR1 is MDHEN, CDR2 SYDVKM, per germline. In the authors' methods: Cell counts per sample came from amplifying reference gene primers. Profiling relied on immunoSEQ multiplex PCR, and the TCRdb table lists in-frame clones only, not all of them. D and trimming come from the DNA, and the V and J calls and clone size come from that table. The sample holds 400,000 or so clones, more than 85% seen once. This TCR derives from a human donor in a cohort sampled during active COVID-19. The V gene is TRBV28, the J gene TRBJ1-1; D is ambiguous. Input material: peripheral blood. CDR3 protein: CASRATPRAEAFF. CDR3 coding DNA: TGTGCCAGCAGAGCAACACCGCGGGCTGAAGCTTTCTTT.